The present entry profiles one T cell receptor beta chain with its context. Its target is unknown. The same CDR3 is also encoded by other DNA sequences in this sample. Germline V gene sequence: CDR1 LGHDT, CDR2 YNNKEL (reference sequence). CDR3 length: 13 residues. V dropped 4 bases and J dropped 2 bases, with 8 bases sitting between them. The sample originates from a study of Ad26.COV2.S vaccination and SARS-CoV-2 variants. The assay was immunoSEQ multiplex PCR, and TCRdb's table has in-frame clones only and misses some. This table holds hundreds of thousands of clones, 89% found once. General observations from the study: Substantial breadth was reportedly displayed by spike-specific CD8+ and CD4+ T cell responses after vaccination.

Treatment indicated: 15 to 20 received Ad26.COV2.S at low or high dose, single or two shots; 5 received placebo; per-sample allocation not given. Sample collection was performed on day 63 after the first vaccine or placebo injection. The vaccine antigen was prefusion-stabilized Wuhan SARS-CoV-2 spike. The chain has TRBV3-1 (or the pseudogene TRBV3-2) and TRBJ2-5, with D unclear. Specimen: peripheral blood, collected in a trial of Ad26.COV2.S vaccine versus placebo. The TCR originated in a person between 18 and 65 years old who received the Ad26.COV2.S COVID-19 vaccine or a placebo. CDR3 amino acids: CASSRSGQETQYF. CDR3 in DNA: TGTGCCAGCAGCCGAAGTGGTCAAGAGACCCAGTACTTC.